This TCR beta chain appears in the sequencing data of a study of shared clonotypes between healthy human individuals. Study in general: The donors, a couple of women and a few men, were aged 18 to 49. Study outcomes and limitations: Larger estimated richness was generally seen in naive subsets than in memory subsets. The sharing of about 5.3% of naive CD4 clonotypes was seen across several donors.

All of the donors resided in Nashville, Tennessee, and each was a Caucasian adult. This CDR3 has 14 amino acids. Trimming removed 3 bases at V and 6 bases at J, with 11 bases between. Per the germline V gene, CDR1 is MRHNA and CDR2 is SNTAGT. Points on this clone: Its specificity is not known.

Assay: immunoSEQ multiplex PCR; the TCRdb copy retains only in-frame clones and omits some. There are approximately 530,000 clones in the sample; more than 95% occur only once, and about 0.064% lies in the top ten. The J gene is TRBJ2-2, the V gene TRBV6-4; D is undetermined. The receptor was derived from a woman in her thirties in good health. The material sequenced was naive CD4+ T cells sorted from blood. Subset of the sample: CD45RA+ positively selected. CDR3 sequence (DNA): TGTGCCAGCAGTGAGATGGGTATGCCCGGGGAGCTGTTTTTT. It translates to CASSEMGMPGELFF.